Each of the 25 T cell receptor beta chains below was sequenced from the same sample in a study of blood T cells in healthy people across ages. Primers used in a second PCR of about 6 to 11 cycles were a sample-barcoded 5' primer and a J-beta primer mix. TCRdb ran MiXCR on the 5' RACE reads and lists one entry per CDR3 protein. The sample has about 800,000 distinct CDR3 sequences; around 25% are singletons. The data also belong to a second study, concerning T cells of mothers and their children.

Sequenced material: blood. Receptors originate from a boy younger than 18 in good health.

A few counts support this clonotype. The gene calls are TRBV9 and TRBJ2-5; D gene uncertain. The DNA end lines up better with TRBJ2-1; the J call may be wrong. This CDR3 spans 13 amino acids. The germline gives CDR1 SGDLS, CDR2 YYNGEE. Here the CDR3 DNA reads TGTGCCAGCAGCGTAGTCCCAGCGAGCGAGCAGTTCTTC. It codes for CASSVVPASEQFF.

In its sample, this clonotype was seen a few times. The rearrangement joins TRBV2 to TRBJ2-1; D is perhaps TRBD1 or TRBD2 (5 bases each). The length of the CDR3 is 15 residues. CDR1 and CDR2 (germline): SNHLY, FYNNEI. Trimming shortened V by 6 bases and J by 4 bases, and 16 bases separated the two germline ends. The CDR3 coding sequence is TGTGCCAGCAGGACCCAGAGGGGAACGTACAATGAGCAGTTCTTC. It is translated as CASRTQRGTYNEQFF.

This rearrangement joins TRBV20-1 to TRBJ2-1; 13 bases match TRBD2. The CDR3 length is 16 residues. CDR1 and CDR2 from the germline V gene are DFQATT and SNEGSKA (reference sequence). V dropped 6 bases and J dropped 0; count of bases not matched to a gene: 5. CDR3 in amino acids: CSAKGLAGSSYNEQFF. The CDR3 region has the DNA TGCAGTGCAAAGGGACTAGCGGGGAGCTCCTACAATGAGCAGTTCTTC.

The chain uses TRBV12-3 or TRBV12-4 and TRBJ2-1; tentatively, D is TRBD1 (6 bases). V was pared by 3 bases and J by 12 bases, with 12 bases between. CDR3 length: 12 residues. The DNA of the CDR3 is TGTGCCAGCAGTTTCGAAGGGACAAGGCAGTTCTTC. It encodes CASSFEGTRQFF.

CDR3 in amino acids: CASSPRQGRSYEQYF. The CDR3 DNA reads as TGTGCCAGCAGTCCTCGACAGGGGCGCTCCTACGAGCAGTACTTC. The chain recombines TRBV2 with TRBJ2-7; 8 nucleotides align to TRBD1. Trimming took 5 bases from V and 0 from J; bases not matched to a gene: 6. The length of the CDR3 is 15 residues. The germline gives CDR1 SNHLY, CDR2 FYNNEI.

The chain is built from TRBV5-1 and TRBJ2-7; D is unclear. This CDR3 spans 17 amino acids. Germline V gene sequence: CDR1 SGHRS, CDR2 YFSETQ. Trimming took 0 bases from V and 3 from J, leaving 19 bases between them. CDR3: CASSLGTSFDGDYEQYF. In DNA, the CDR3 is TGCGCCAGCAGCTTGGGGACCTCTTTCGACGGAGACTACGAGCAGTACTTC.

This clonotype was counted only a few times. The genes are TRBV7-2 and TRBJ1-3; the D gene is possibly TRBD1 (6 bases). The germline gives CDR1 SGHTA, CDR2 FQGNSA. This CDR3 contains 14 residues. Between the trimmed V and J ends, which lost 6 bases and 4 bases, there was a span of 13 bases. The CDR3 sequence: CASSGGGRGNTIYF. The CDR3 DNA follows: TGTGCCAGCAGTGGGGGGGGCAGAGGAAACACCATATATTTT.

This clonotype occurred a few times. The chain couples TRBV12-3 or TRBV12-4 to TRBJ2-5; tentative D call: TRBD2 (6 bases). This CDR3 has 14 residues. V lost 4 bases and J 3 bases, leaving 12 bases between the germline ends. The CDR3 spells CASSWGGTEETQYF. The DNA of the CDR3 is TGTGCCAGCAGTTGGGGAGGAACTGAAGAGACCCAGTACTTC.

This chain joins TRBV7-2 and TRBJ1-2, with 7 bases lining up with TRBD1. Losses at the gene ends were 7 bases for V and 5 bases for J; bases not matched to a gene: 7. Germline CDR1 and CDR2: SGHTA and FQGNSA. This CDR3 contains 13 residues. The chain's CDR3 is CASIGRGYYGYTF. Here the CDR3 DNA reads TGTGCCAGCATAGGCAGGGGGTATTATGGCTACACCTTC.

This sequence joins TRBV9 and TRBJ2-7; D tentatively reads TRBD1 or TRBD2 (6 bases each). The V end lost 6 bases, the J end lost 5 bases, and 21 bases lay between the germline ends. CDR3 length: 15 amino acids. The germline V gene has CDR1 SGDLS and CDR2 YYNGEE. The CDR3 sequence is CASNLGGLQGDEQYF. In DNA, the CDR3 is TGTGCCAGCAACCTAGGGGGACTCCAAGGGGACGAGCAGTACTTC.

The chain is built from TRBV25-1 and TRBJ2-3; 8 bases match TRBD1. The CDR3 is 14 residues long. The junction had 4 bases not matched to a gene; V was cut back by 4 bases and J by 4 bases. Germline V gives CDR1 MGHDK, CDR2 SYGVNS. The CDR3 region is CASSAATGADTQYF. DNA of the CDR3: TGTGCCAGCAGTGCCGCGACAGGGGCAGATACGCAGTATTTT. The whole variable domain, filled in from reference TRBV25-1 and TRBJ2-3, reads EADIYQTPRYLVIGTGKKITLECSQTMGHDKMYWYQQDPGMELHLIHYSYGVNSTEKGDLSSESTVSRIRTEHFPLTLESARPSHTSQYLCASSAATGADTQYFGPGTRLTVL.

The CDR3 sequence is CATSDPNLAGSYNEQFF. The CDR3 region has the DNA TGTGCCACCAGTGATCCGAATCTAGCGGGGTCCTACAATGAGCAGTTCTTC. This chain uses TRBV24-1 with TRBJ2-1, with TRBD2 identical over 9 bases. Unmatched junction bases numbered 6, after V lost 3 bases and J lost 1 base. From germline, CDR1 is KGHDR and CDR2 SFDVKD. CDR3 length: 17 residues.

A word on this clonotype: The junction departs from germline at one end; a sequencing error may be responsible. This CDR3 is CACRNDLETQYF. CDR3 DNA: TGTGCCTGCAGAAATGACCTAGAGACCCAGTACTTC. V is TRBV7-9 and J is TRBJ2-5; D is unresolved. The CDR3 is 12 residues long. The V gene's germline CDR1 is SEHNR and CDR2 FQNEAQ (reference sequence). The full variable domain, in which reference TRBV7-9 and TRBJ2-5 provide the parts outside the CDR3, is DTGVSQNPRHKITKRGQNVTFRCDPISEHNRLYWYRQTLGQGPEFLTYFQNEAQLEKSRLLSDRFSAERPKGSFSTLEIQRTEQGDSAMYLCACRNDLETQYFGPGTRLLVL.

The V and J genes are TRBV10-3 and TRBJ2-3, with a possible D match to TRBD2 (5 bases). V was trimmed by 2 bases and J by 4 bases, leaving 16 bases between them. The CDR3 is 16 residues long. CDR1 is ENHRY, CDR2 SYGVKD, per germline. The CDR3 reads CAISEIEGPEPDTQYF. CDR3 DNA: TGTGCCATCAGTGAGATTGAGGGCCCGGAACCAGATACGCAGTATTTT.

The chain has TRBV7-2 and TRBJ2-3; the match to TRBD2 covers 11 bases. Germline V CDR1 and CDR2: SGHTA, FQGNSA. The trim removed 8 bases at V and 4 bases at J, leaving 5 bases unmatched. This CDR3 contains 14 residues. The DNA of the CDR3 is TGTGCCAGCGAGCTAGCGGGAGGTGCAGATACGCAGTATTTT. It yields the protein CASELAGGADTQYF.

The chain combines TRBV4-3 with TRBJ1-2, with 9 bases that match TRBD1. The germline gives CDR1 LGHNA, CDR2 YSLEER. The CDR3 has 15 amino acids. Losses at the gene ends were 0 bases for V and 8 bases for J; bases not matched to a gene: 7. CDR3 nucleotide sequence: TGCGCCAGCAGCCAAGATTTGGACAGGGGTTTGGGCTACACCTTC. It codes for CASSQDLDRGLGYTF.

This clonotype was recorded a few times. V gene TRBV6-5 combines with J gene TRBJ1-3; D unresolved. The germline CDR1 and CDR2 sequences are MNHEY and SVGAGI. The CDR3 covers 14 residues. Trimming took off 3 bases at V and 3 bases at J, with 9 bases between the two ends. CDR3 protein: CASSYNRDGNTIYF. In DNA form, the CDR3 reads TGTGCCAGCAGTTATAATAGGGATGGAAACACCATATATTTT.

The chain carries TRBV5-6 and TRBJ2-7; D is tentatively TRBD1 or TRBD2 (5 bases each). This CDR3 region has 14 residues. The germline V gene encodes CDR1 SGHDT and CDR2 YYEEEE. V was pared by 6 bases and J by 0 bases, with 13 bases between. The CDR3 spells CASKRWDDSYEQYF. In nucleotides, the CDR3 is TGTGCCAGCAAACGATGGGACGACTCCTACGAGCAGTACTTC. Full variable domain (missing parts from reference TRBV5-6 and TRBJ2-7): DAGVTQSPTHLIKTRGQQVTLRCSPKSGHDTVSWYQQALGQGPQFIFQYYEEEERQRGNFPDRFSGHQFPNYSSELNVNALLLGDSALYLCASKRWDDSYEQYFGPGTRLTVT.

The chain has TRBV28 and TRBJ2-1; the D is unclear. V was trimmed by 3 bases and J by 5 bases, leaving 8 bases between them. CDR1 MDHEN and CDR2 SYDVKM come from the germline V gene. The CDR3 runs 13 residues. The CDR3 loop is CASSFPKDNEQFF. The CDR3 nucleotides read TGTGCCAGCAGTTTCCCGAAGGACAATGAGCAGTTCTTC.

This clonotype came up a few times. This chain connects TRBV29-1 to TRBJ1-6, with D unresolved. The CDR3 is made up of 11 amino acids. CDR1 is SQVTM, CDR2 ANQGSEA, per germline. V was clipped by 7 bases and J by 7 bases, with 8 bases between them. Here the CDR3 reads CSAAENSPLHF. The DNA of the CDR3 is TGCAGCGCCGCAGAGAATTCACCCCTCCACTTT.

V is TRBV20-1 and J is TRBJ2-5; the D gene is possibly TRBD1 (6 bases). Between the trimmed V and J ends, which lost 3 bases and 5 bases, there was a span of 19 bases. The CDR3 sequence is 15 residues long. CDR1 and CDR2 (germline): DFQATT, SNEGSKA (reference sequence). In DNA, the CDR3 is TGCAGTGCTAGGCCTTGGACAGTGGGGATGGAGACCCAGTACTTC. Residues: CSARPWTVGMETQYF.

The rearrangement links TRBV2 to TRBJ2-7; TRBD2 agrees at 11 bases. V lost 7 bases and J lost 3; bases outside the gene matches: 8. Germline V gives CDR1 SNHLY, CDR2 FYNNEI. The CDR3 runs 15 residues. As DNA, the CDR3 is TGTGCCAGCATCGACGGAACTAGCGGGAGCTACGAGCAGTACTTC. It is translated as CASIDGTSGSYEQYF.

This clonotype turned up a few times. J is TRBJ2-3 and V is TRBV20-1, with TRBD2 matching 7 bases. The trim removed 3 bases at V and 1 base at J, leaving 4 bases unmatched. There are 14 residues in the CDR3. The V gene's germline CDR1 is DFQATT and CDR2 SNEGSKA (reference sequence). The CDR3 spells CSASRGVRTDTQYF. Here the CDR3 DNA reads TGCAGTGCTAGTCGGGGGGTCCGCACAGATACGCAGTATTTT.

This chain uses TRBV25-1 with TRBJ2-5; D unclear. V dropped 3 bases and J dropped 3 bases, with 11 bases sitting between them. Germline CDR1 MGHDK, CDR2 SYGVNS. This CDR3 contains 14 residues. For the CDR3, the DNA is TGTGCCAGCAGTGATTCAACTAAGGAAGAGACCCAGTACTTC. Translation: CASSDSTKEETQYF. The full variable domain, rest sourced from reference TRBV25-1 and TRBJ2-5, is EADIYQTPRYLVIGTGKKITLECSQTMGHDKMYWYQQDPGMELHLIHYSYGVNSTEKGDLSSESTVSRIRTEHFPLTLESARPSHTSQYLCASSDSTKEETQYFGPGTRLLVL.

This clonotype appeared many times. This CDR3 reads CASSLVRDITANEQFF. CDR3 sequence (DNA): TGTGCCAGCAGTTTAGTCCGGGACATTACGGCCAATGAGCAGTTCTTC. V usage is TRBV28 and J usage is TRBJ2-1; D is possibly TRBD1 (6 bases). With 2 bases removed from V and 6 bases from J, the gap between germline ends came to 17 bases. This CDR3 comprises 16 residues. Germline lookup yields CDR1 MDHEN and CDR2 SYDVKM.